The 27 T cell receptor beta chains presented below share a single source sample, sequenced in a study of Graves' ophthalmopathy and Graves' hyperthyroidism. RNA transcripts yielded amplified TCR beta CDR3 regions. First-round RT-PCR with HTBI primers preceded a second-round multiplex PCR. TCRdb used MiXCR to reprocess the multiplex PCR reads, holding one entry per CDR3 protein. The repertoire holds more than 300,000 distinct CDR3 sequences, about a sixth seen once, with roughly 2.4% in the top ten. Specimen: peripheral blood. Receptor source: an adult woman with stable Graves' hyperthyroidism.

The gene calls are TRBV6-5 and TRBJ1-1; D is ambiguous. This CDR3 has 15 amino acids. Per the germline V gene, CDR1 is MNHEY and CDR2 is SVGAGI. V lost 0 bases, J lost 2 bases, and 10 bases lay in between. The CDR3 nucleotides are TGTGCCAGCAGTTACTCTCGACCCAGTAACACTGAAGCTTTCTTT. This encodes CASSYSRPSNTEAFF.

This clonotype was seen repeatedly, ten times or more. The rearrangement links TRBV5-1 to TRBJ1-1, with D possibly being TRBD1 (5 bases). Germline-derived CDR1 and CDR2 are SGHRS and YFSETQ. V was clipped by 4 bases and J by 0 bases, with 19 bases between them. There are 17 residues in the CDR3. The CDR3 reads CASSREGTYYVNTEAFF. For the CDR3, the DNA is TGCGCCAGCAGCCGGGAGGGGACCTATTATGTGAACACTGAAGCTTTCTTT.

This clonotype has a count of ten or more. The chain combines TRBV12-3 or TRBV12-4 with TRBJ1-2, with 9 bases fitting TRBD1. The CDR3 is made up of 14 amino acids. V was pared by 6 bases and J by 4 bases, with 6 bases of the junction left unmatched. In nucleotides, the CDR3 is TGTGCCAGCAGCGTGCTGGACAGGGGCTATGGCTACACCTTC. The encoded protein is CASSVLDRGYGYTF.

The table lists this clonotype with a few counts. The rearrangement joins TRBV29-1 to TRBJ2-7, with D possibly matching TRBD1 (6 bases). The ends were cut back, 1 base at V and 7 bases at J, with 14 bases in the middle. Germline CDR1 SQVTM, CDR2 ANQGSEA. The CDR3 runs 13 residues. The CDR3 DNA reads TGCAGCGTTGAAGGGCAGGGGCTCGAAGAGCAGTACTTC. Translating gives CSVEGQGLEEQYF.

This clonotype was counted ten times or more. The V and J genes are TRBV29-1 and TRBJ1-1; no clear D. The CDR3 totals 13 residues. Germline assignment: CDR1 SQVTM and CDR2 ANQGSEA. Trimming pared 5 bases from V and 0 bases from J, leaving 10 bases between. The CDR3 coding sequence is TGCAGCGTTCTGCGGGAGGTGAACACTGAAGCTTTCTTT. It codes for CSVLREVNTEAFF.

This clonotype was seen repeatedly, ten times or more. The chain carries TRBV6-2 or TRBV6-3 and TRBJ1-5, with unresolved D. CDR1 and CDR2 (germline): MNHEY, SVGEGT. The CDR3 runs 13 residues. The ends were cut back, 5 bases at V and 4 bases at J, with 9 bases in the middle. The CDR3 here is CASSNVRNQPQHF. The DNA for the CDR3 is TGTGCCAGCAGTAACGTCAGGAATCAGCCCCAGCATTTT.

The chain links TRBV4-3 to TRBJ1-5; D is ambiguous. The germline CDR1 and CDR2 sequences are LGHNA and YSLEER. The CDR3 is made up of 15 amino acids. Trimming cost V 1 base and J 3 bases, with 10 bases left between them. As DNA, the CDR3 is TGCGCCAGCAGCCAAGTTCACCCAGTCAATCAGCCCCAGCATTTT. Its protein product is CASSQVHPVNQPQHF.

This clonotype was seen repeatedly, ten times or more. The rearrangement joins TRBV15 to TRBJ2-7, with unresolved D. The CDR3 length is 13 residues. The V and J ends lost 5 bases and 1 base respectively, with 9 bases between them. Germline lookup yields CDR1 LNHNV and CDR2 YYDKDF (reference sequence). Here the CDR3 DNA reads TGTGCCACCAGCGTGGCGCCGTCCTACGAGCAGTACTTC. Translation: CATSVAPSYEQYF.

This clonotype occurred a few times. The chain's CDR3 is CASSPRDSHTYEQYF. In nucleotides, the CDR3 is TGTGCCAGCAGCCCGCGGGACAGTCACACCTACGAGCAGTACTTC. The chain carries TRBV4-2 and TRBJ2-7; TRBD1 might be the D (7 bases). Trimming took off 4 bases at V and 2 bases at J, with 15 bases between the two ends. This CDR3 has 15 residues. CDR1 is LGHNA, CDR2 YNFKEQ, per germline.

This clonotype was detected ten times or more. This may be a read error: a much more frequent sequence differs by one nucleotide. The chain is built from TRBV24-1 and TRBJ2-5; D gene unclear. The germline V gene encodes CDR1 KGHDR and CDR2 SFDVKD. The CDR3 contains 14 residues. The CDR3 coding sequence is TGTGCCACCAGTGATAATACAGTTCAAGAGACCAAGTACTTC. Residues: CATSDNTVQETKYF.

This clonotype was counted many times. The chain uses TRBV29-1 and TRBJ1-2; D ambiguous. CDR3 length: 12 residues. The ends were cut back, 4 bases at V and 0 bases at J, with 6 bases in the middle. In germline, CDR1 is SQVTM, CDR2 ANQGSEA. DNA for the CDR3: TGCAGCGTTGGGCGGACTAACTATGGCTACACCTTC. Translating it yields CSVGRTNYGYTF.

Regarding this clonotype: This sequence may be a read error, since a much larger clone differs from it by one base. In DNA form, the CDR3 reads TGTGCCAGCAGTTACTCGATACAGAGATTAGCCAAAAACATGCAGTACTTC. It codes for CASSYSIQRLAKNMQYF. The chain joins TRBV6-2 or TRBV6-3 to TRBJ2-4; no definite D call. Germline V CDR1 and CDR2: MNHEY, SVGEGT. The CDR3 spans 17 residues.

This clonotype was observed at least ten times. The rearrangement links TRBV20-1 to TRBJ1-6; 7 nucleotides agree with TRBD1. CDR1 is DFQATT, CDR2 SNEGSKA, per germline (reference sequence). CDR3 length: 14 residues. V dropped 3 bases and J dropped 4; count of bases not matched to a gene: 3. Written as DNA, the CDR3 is TGCAGTGCTAGCGGGACAGTTTATAATTCACCCCTCCACTTT. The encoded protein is CSASGTVYNSPLHF.

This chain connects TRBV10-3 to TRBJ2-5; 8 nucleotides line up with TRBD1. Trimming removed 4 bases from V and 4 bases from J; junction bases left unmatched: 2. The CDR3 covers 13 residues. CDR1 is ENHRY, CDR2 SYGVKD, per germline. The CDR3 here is CAISARGRETQYF. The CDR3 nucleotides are TGTGCCATCAGTGCCAGGGGGCGAGAGACCCAGTACTTC.

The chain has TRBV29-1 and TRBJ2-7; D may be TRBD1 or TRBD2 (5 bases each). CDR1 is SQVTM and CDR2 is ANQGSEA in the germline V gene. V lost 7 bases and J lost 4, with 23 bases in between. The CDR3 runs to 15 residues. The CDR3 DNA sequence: TGCAGCGCGCTAACGCCGGGACGTGGGGGTTACGAGCAGTACTTC. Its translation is CSALTPGRGGYEQYF.

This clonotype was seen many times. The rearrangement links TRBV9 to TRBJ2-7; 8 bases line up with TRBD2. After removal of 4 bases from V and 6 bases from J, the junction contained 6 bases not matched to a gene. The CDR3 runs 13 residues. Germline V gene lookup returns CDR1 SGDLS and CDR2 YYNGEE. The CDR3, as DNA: TGTGCCAGCAGCCGACTAGCGAGTGCCGAGCAGTACTTC. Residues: CASSRLASAEQYF.

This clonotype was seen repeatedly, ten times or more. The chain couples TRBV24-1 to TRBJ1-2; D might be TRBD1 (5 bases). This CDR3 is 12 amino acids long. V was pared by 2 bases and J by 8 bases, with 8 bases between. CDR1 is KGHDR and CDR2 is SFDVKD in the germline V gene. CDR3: CATSDSGTGYTF. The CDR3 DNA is TGTGCCACCAGTGATTCTGGGACGGGCTACACCTTC.

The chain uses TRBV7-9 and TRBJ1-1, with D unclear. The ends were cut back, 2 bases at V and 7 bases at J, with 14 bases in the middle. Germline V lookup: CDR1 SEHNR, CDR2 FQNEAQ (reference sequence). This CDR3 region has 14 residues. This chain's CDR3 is CASSLLAGGNEAFF. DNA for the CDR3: TGTGCCAGCAGCTTACTGGCAGGAGGGAATGAAGCTTTCTTT.

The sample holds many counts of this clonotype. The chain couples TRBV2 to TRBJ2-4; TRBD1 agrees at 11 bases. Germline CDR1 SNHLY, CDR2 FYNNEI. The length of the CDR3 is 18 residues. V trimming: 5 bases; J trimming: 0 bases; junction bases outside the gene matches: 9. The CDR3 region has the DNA TGTGCCAGCAGTCCCGGACCGGGACAGGGGGAAGCCAAAAACATTCAGTACTTC. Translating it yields CASSPGPGQGEAKNIQYF.

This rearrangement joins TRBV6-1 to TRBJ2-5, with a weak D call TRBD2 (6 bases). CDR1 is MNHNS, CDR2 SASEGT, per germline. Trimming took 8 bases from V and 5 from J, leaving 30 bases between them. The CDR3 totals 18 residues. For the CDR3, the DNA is TGTGCCAGCGCGTTAAGGACACGGGGGATCTCACGCTGGGAGACCCAGTACTTC. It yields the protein CASALRTRGISRWETQYF.

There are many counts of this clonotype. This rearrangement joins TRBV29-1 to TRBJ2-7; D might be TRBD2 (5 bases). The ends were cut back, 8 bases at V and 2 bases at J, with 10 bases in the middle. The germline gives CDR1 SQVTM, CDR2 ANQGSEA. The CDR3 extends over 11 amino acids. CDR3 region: CSTKEAYEQYF. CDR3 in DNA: TGCAGCACCAAGGAGGCCTACGAGCAGTACTTC.

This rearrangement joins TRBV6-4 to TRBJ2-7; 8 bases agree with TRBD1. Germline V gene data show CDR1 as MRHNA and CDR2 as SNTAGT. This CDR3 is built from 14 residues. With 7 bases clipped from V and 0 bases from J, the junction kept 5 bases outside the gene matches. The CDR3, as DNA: TGTGCCAGCACAAACAGGGGGATCTCCTACGAGCAGTACTTC. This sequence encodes CASTNRGISYEQYF.

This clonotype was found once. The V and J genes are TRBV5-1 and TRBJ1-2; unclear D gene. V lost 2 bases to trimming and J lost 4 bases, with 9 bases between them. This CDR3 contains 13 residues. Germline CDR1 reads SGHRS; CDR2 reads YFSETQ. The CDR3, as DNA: TGCGCCAGCAGCTTCGCCAGTTTCTATGGCTACACCTTC. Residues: CASSFASFYGYTF.

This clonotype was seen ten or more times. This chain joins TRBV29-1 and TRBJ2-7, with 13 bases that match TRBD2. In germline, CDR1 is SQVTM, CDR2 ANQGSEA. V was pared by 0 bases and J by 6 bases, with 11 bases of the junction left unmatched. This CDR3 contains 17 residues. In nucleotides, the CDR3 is TGCAGCGTTGAAGATTTTAGGGTAACTAGCGGGAGGGTCGAGCAGTACTTC. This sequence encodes CSVEDFRVTSGRVEQYF.

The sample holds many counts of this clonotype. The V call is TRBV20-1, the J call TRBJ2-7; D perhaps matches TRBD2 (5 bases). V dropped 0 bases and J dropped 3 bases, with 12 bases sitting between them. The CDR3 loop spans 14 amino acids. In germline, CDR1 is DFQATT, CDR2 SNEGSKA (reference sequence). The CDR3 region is CSARDVFGGYEQYF. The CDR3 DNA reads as TGCAGTGCTAGAGATGTCTTTGGAGGCTACGAGCAGTACTTC.

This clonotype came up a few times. For the CDR3, the DNA is TGTGCCGCGGGGACCTACGAGCAGTACTTC. Translation gives CAAGTYEQYF. The chain is built from TRBV6-1 and TRBJ2-7; possible D gene TRBD2, 6 bases. Looked up from germline, CDR1 is MNHNS and CDR2 is SASEGT. Trimming took off 11 bases at V and 2 bases at J, with 7 bases between the two ends. The CDR3 totals 10 residues.

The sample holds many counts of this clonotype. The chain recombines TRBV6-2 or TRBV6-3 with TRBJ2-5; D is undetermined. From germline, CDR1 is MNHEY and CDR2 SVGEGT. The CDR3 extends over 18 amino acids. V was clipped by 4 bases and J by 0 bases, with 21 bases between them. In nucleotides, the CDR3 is TGTGCCAGCAGTTCCTCCCGAACCCAAAGACGGTACCAAGAGACCCAGTACTTC. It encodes CASSSSRTQRRYQETQYF.